This TCR beta chain was sequenced during a study of shared clonotypes between healthy human individuals. Looking at the study overall: Plates per donor: three CD4 naive, three CD4 memory, two CD8 naive, one CD8 memory.

Across several immunoSEQ plates, the genomic DNA of each subset was split evenly. Only in-frame clones appear in the TCRdb table, and some are missing; sequencing was by immunoSEQ multiplex PCR. The data contain 330,000 or so clones, 74% of them singletons. The sequence derives from a man younger than 40 in good health. The source material was memory CD4+ T cells sorted from blood. The subset is: CD45RA-negative fraction.

CDR3 in amino acids: CASSLASNQPQHF. The DNA for the CDR3 is TGTGCCAGCAGCTTAGCTAGCAATCAGCCCCAGCATTTT. V is TRBV7-9 and J is TRBJ1-5; D gene uncertain. V was cut by 0 bases and J by 0 bases, with 0 bases left in between. Germline values: CDR1 SEHNR, CDR2 FQNEAQ (reference sequence). The CDR3 covers 13 residues.